Below, one T cell receptor (beta chain) is given with its context. The J segment lost 3 bases and the V segment lost 0 bases, leaving 10 bases of the junction unmatched. This CDR3 contains 19 residues. Germline CDR1 reads MNHEY; CDR2 reads SVGEGT. The protocol was immunoSEQ multiplex PCR, while the TCRdb copy is restricted to in-frame clones and leaves out a portion. The table has hundreds of thousands of clones, around 85% seen once. These data originate in a study of blood T cell repertoires in COVID-19. Study in general: In each case, the material was cDNA or gDNA derived from T cells, B-cell-depleted T cells, or PBMCs.

The receptor comes from a woman in her twenties or thirties who had recovered from COVID-19. The sequencing input was peripheral blood. V is TRBV6-2 or TRBV6-3 and J is TRBJ2-7; 14 nucleotides align to TRBD2. DNA of the CDR3: TGTGCCAGCAGTTACTCGATCCCGGGACTAGCGGGAGCGGGCTACGAGCAGTACTTC. As protein: CASSYSIPGLAGAGYEQYF.